The 21 T cell receptor beta chains given below trace back to one sample, sequenced in a study of beta chain features in type 1 diabetes. Study outcomes and limitations: When Type 1 diabetes patients were examined, their TCRB CDR3s proved moderately but significantly shorter in all four CD4+ subsets.

The isolated RNA, all of it, was reverse transcribed, so expressed TCRB transcripts were what got sequenced. Profiled with immunoSEQ multiplex PCR; TCRdb holds only in-frame clones, not every one. The sample has around 650,000 clones, 12% seen once. Their target antigens are unknown. Sequenced input: naive CD4+ T cells from blood. The receptors shown here come from a man aged 30-40 years with type 1 diabetes.

This chain links TRBV9 with TRBJ2-5; D tentatively reads TRBD1 or TRBD2 (6 bases each). The CDR3 extends over 16 amino acids. V shed 3 bases and J shed 5 bases, with 20 bases lying between them. Per the germline V gene, CDR1 is SGDLS and CDR2 is YYNGEE. CDR3 bases: TGTGCCAGCAGCGCCCCGCTAGTGGGGGGCGCGGAGACCCAGTACTTC. As protein: CASSAPLVGGAETQYF.

This clone was detected a few times. The junction differs from germline at one of its ends, possibly a read error. The chain carries TRBV28 and TRBJ1-2; D call uncertain. The length of the CDR3 is 10 residues. Germline CDR1 is MDHEN and CDR2 is SYDVKM. CDR3 amino acids: CASGLHGYTF. CDR3 nucleotide sequence: TGTGCCAGCGGTTTACATGGCTACACCTTC.

The CDR3 region has the DNA TGTGCCAGCAGCTTGGTGGGGACAGGGGGCGAGAACACCGGGGAGCTGTTTTTT. It specifies CASSLVGTGGENTGELFF. This chain uses TRBV5-6 with TRBJ2-2; 12 nucleotides agree with TRBD1. The CDR3 is made up of 18 amino acids. The junction had 4 bases not matched to a gene; V was cut back by 0 bases and J by 1 base. Germline loops: CDR1 SGHDT, CDR2 YYEEEE. Combining the CDR3 with reference TRBV5-6 and TRBJ2-2 gives the whole variable domain DAGVTQSPTHLIKTRGQQVTLRCSPKSGHDTVSWYQQALGQGPQFIFQYYEEEERQRGNFPDRFSGHQFPNYSSELNVNALLLGDSALYLCASSLVGTGGENTGELFFGEGSRLTVL.

This clone was seen a few times. Other DNA sequences from this sample encode an identical CDR3 as well. This chain connects TRBV7-8 to TRBJ1-5; no reliable D call. The CDR3 is made up of 14 amino acids. The V and J ends lost 2 bases and 2 bases respectively, with 7 bases between them. Germline V lookup: CDR1 SGHVS, CDR2 FQNEAQ. CDR3 loop: CASSLNEGNQPQHF. As DNA, the CDR3 is TGTGCCAGCAGCTTAAATGAAGGCAATCAGCCCCAGCATTTT.

The chain combines TRBV6-1 with TRBJ1-2; no clear D gene. V was trimmed by 2 bases and J by 2 bases, leaving 12 bases between them. From germline, CDR1 is MNHNS and CDR2 SASEGT. CDR3 length: 15 residues. CDR3 loop: CASSELGGSNYGYTF. Written as DNA, the CDR3 is TGTGCCAGCAGTGAACTAGGAGGATCAAACTATGGCTACACCTTC.

The rearrangement uses TRBV6-5 and TRBJ2-5, with 7 bases fitting TRBD1. The CDR3 runs 13 residues. Germline trimming cut 6 bases from V and 3 bases from J; bases unmatched to any gene: 4. From germline, CDR1 is MNHEY and CDR2 SVGAGI. The CDR3 DNA is TGTGCCAGCAGCCTAGGGACAGAAGAGACCCAGTACTTC. Its protein is CASSLGTEETQYF.

This clone was observed a few times. The chain combines TRBV4-3 with TRBJ1-5; D is undetermined. Trimming shortened V by 0 bases and J by 5 bases, and 8 bases separated the two germline ends. Germline CDR1 reads LGHNA; CDR2 reads YSLEER. CDR3 length: 14 amino acids. In nucleotides, the CDR3 is TGCGCCAGCAGCCAAGATAGTGGAGATCAGCCCCAGCATTTT. It specifies CASSQDSGDQPQHF.

V gene TRBV14 combines with J gene TRBJ2-5, with TRBD2 identical over 8 bases. This CDR3 spans 16 amino acids. Per germline, CDR1 SGHDN and CDR2 FVKESK. V trimming: 1 base; J trimming: 5 bases; junction bases outside the gene matches: 9. The CDR3 sequence: CASSQVGGLGSETQYF. The CDR3 DNA reads as TGTGCCAGCAGCCAAGTGGGGGGACTAGGCTCGGAGACCCAGTACTTC. The full variable domain, completed using reference TRBV14 and TRBJ2-5, is EAGVTQFPSHSVIEKGQTVTLRCDPISGHDNLYWYRRVMGKEIKFLLHFVKESKQDESGMPNNRFLAERTGGTYSTLKVQPAELEDSGVYFCASSQVGGLGSETQYFGPGTRLLVL.

The chain joins TRBV29-1 to TRBJ2-1; 9 nucleotides align to TRBD2. The CDR3 totals 14 residues. After removal of 5 bases from V and 6 bases from J, the junction contained 8 bases not matched to a gene. CDR1 SQVTM and CDR2 ANQGSEA come from the germline V gene. Here the CDR3 reads CSVWLAGLGNEQFF. The CDR3 DNA follows: TGCAGCGTTTGGCTAGCGGGGTTAGGCAATGAGCAGTTCTTC.

This clone was observed a handful of times. The chain carries TRBV2 and TRBJ2-3; D unclear. This CDR3 is 13 amino acids long. Germline V CDR1 and CDR2: SNHLY, FYNNEI. V shed 4 bases and J shed 2 bases, with 7 bases lying between them. The CDR3 bases are TGTGCCAGCAGTGCCGAGTACACAGATACGCAGTATTTT. Its protein is CASSAEYTDTQYF.

The chain couples TRBV30 to TRBJ1-5; D unclear. The CDR3 has 11 residues. V gave up 4 bases and J gave up 9 bases, with 10 bases separating them. CDR1 and CDR2 from the germline V gene are GTSNPN and SVGIG (reference sequence). The CDR3 region has the DNA TGTGCCTGGACCTCCGGTGGGCCCCAGCATTTT. Its translation: CAWTSGGPQHF. Based on the CDR3 plus reference TRBV30 and TRBJ1-5, the full variable domain is SQTIHQWPATLVQPVGSPLSLECTVEGTSNPNLYWYRQAAGRGLQLLFYSVGIGQISSEVPQNLSASRPQDRQFILSSKKLLLSDSGFYLCAWTSGGPQHFGDGTRLSIL.

The rearrangement uses TRBV27 and TRBJ1-6; 9 nucleotides agree with TRBD1. The germline V gene has CDR1 MNHEY and CDR2 SMNVEV (reference sequence). Unmatched junction bases numbered 11, after V lost 7 bases and J lost 10 bases. The CDR3 is made up of 15 amino acids. The CDR3 DNA reads TGTGCCAGCACTGACGGACAGGGGAATGGATCACCCCTCCACTTT. Residues: CASTDGQGNGSPLHF.

The chain has TRBV10-3 and TRBJ1-3; weak D call: TRBD1 (5 bases). The CDR3 is 16 amino acids. Germline V CDR1 and CDR2: ENHRY, SYGVKD. The ends were cut back, 0 bases at V and 3 bases at J, with 12 bases in the middle. CDR3 in amino acids: CAISESSAGDGNTIYF. The CDR3 DNA follows: TGTGCCATCAGTGAGTCGAGCGCGGGGGATGGAAACACCATATATTTT.

The genes are TRBV9 and TRBJ2-7; D might be TRBD2 (6 bases). Trimming stripped 3 bases from V and 6 bases from J, with 13 bases between. CDR1 and CDR2 (germline): SGDLS, YYNGEE. The CDR3 loop spans 13 amino acids. DNA of the CDR3: TGTGCCAGCAGCGGGTTCCCGGAGGGCGAGCAGTACTTC. This codes for CASSGFPEGEQYF.

J is TRBJ2-7 and V is TRBV29-1, with 10 bases fitting TRBD1. V dropped 7 bases and J dropped 5; count of bases not matched to a gene: 17. This CDR3 region has 16 residues. Germline V gene data show CDR1 as SQVTM and CDR2 as ANQGSEA. CDR3 nucleotide sequence: TGCAGCGCAACTCGTCTCGGGACAGGGGAATCTCACGAGCAGTACTTC. Protein product: CSATRLGTGESHEQYF.

In its sample, this clone was seen a few times. The chain couples TRBV5-1 to TRBJ1-6, with a weak D call TRBD1 (6 bases). V dropped 5 bases and J dropped 10 bases, with 22 bases sitting between them. CDR3 size: 16 residues. Germline V lookup: CDR1 SGHRS, CDR2 YFSETQ. The chain's CDR3 is CASSLDGAGGQSPLHF. The CDR3 nucleotides are TGCGCCAGCAGTCTGGACGGGGCCGGGGGCCAATCACCCCTCCACTTT.

This clone was observed a few times. The chain combines TRBV7-2 with TRBJ1-2; D perhaps matches TRBD1 (5 bases). This CDR3 is built from 15 residues. From germline, CDR1 is SGHTA and CDR2 FQGNSA. V lost 1 base, J lost 2 bases, and 11 bases lay in between. CDR3 DNA: TGTGCCAGCAGCTTAGAGTCAGGGAGAAACTATGGCTACACCTTC. As protein: CASSLESGRNYGYTF.

The rearrangement links TRBV6-6 to TRBJ2-1; TRBD1 matches 7 bases. The V segment lost 6 bases and the J segment 0 bases; nucleotides outside the gene matches: 8. Germline CDR1 and CDR2: MNHNY and SVGAGI (reference sequence). CDR3 size: 16 residues. In DNA form, the CDR3 reads TGTGCCAGCAGCCCCTCAAGGGACAGCTCCTACAATGAGCAGTTCTTC. This codes for CASSPSRDSSYNEQFF.

This clone was observed a few times. The chain recombines TRBV5-6 with TRBJ2-1; D is uncertain. V was cut by 4 bases and J by 12 bases, with 20 bases left in between. This CDR3 spans 14 amino acids. Germline V lookup: CDR1 SGHDT, CDR2 YYEEEE. In nucleotides, the CDR3 is TGTGCCAGCAGCCCGATTTATGGCTATCTGGGGCAGTTCTTC. Translating it yields CASSPIYGYLGQFF.

The chain is built from TRBV7-8 and TRBJ1-1, with D possibly matching TRBD1 (6 bases). This CDR3 contains 14 residues. V gave up 0 bases and J gave up 9 bases, with 14 bases separating them. Germline V CDR1 and CDR2: SGHVS, FQNEAQ. CDR3 nucleotide sequence: TGTGCCAGCAGCTTAGCCGGTAGGGGGTTTAAAGCTTTCTTT. Its protein product is CASSLAGRGFKAFF.

The chain couples TRBV9 to TRBJ1-5, with a weak D call TRBD1 (6 bases). CDR3 length: 15 amino acids. Germline V lookup: CDR1 SGDLS, CDR2 YYNGEE. The V end was cut by 3 bases, the J end by 2 bases, with 12 bases between. The CDR3 bases are TGTGCCAGCAGCGGGCAGGGGCTCGGCAATCAGCCCCAGCATTTT. It yields the protein CASSGQGLGNQPQHF.